These T cell receptor beta chains were read from a single sample in a study of T cell clonotyping in hematopoietic cell transplantation. TCRdb's copy holds only in-frame clones and misses some; the assay was immunoSEQ multiplex PCR. The sample lists some 5,100 clones, about 80% occurring once. The specimen comprised PBMCs, sampled 100 days after allogeneic stem cell transplant. The receptors come from a male patient in his fifties or sixties who had an allogeneic stem cell transplant from an unrelated donor, so the T cells may come from the graft donor. Some clones in this sample may be carry-over from other donors' samples. Each CDR3 is given with its conserved first and last residue. The D gene is left open where the match is weak. Not all rows give a size; the values are once, few, many and, for expanded clones, a class.

D | size | J | V | DNA | CDR3
TRBD1 | . | TRBJ1-1 | TRBV19 | TGTGCCAGTGGACAGGGGGCGTACAAGACTGAAGCTTTCTTT | CASGQGAYKTEAFF
TRBD2 | . | TRBJ2-3 | TRBV7-2 | TGTGCCAGCAGCTCCCCGGGACTAGCTTGGACAGATACGCAGTATTTT | CASSSPGLAWTDTQYF
TRBD2 | . | TRBJ2-5 | TRBV7-3 | TGTGCCAGCAGCGCTAGCGGGAGAAGTGGGACCCAGTACTTC | CASSASGRSGTQYF
. | . | TRBJ2-7 | TRBV5-8 | TGTGCCAGCAGCCTTACGGGGACCTACGAGCAGTACTTC | CASSLTGTYEQYF
. | . | TRBJ2-3 | TRBV2 | TGTGCCAGCAGTGAAACGGGCAGCACCTATACGCAGTATTTT | CASSETGSTYTQYF
. | few | TRBJ1-5 | TRBV30 | TGTGCCCTTGGCGCGGATAGCAATCAGCCCCAGCATTTT | CALGADSNQPQHF
TRBD2 | . | TRBJ2-7 | TRBV18 | TGTGCCAGCTCACCGACTAGCCTATCCTACGAGCAGTACTTC | CASSPTSLSYEQYF
. | . | TRBJ1-2 | TRBV29-1 | TGCAGCGTTAGTAGGGCTTCATATGGCTACACCTTC | CSVSRASYGYTF
TRBD1 | . | TRBJ1-2 | TRBV30 | TGTGCCTGGTCAAAGGGACAGGGAGGAAATAACTATGGCTACACCTTC | CAWSKGQGGNNYGYTF
TRBD1 | . | TRBJ1-3 | TRBV30 | TGTGCCTGGAATACGAGGACAGGGCATAACTCTGGAAACACCATATATTTT | CAWNTRTGHNSGNTIYF
TRBD2 | . | TRBJ2-3 | TRBV6-5 | TGTGCCAGCAGGAAGACTAGCGGGCAGACAGATACGCAGTATTTT | CASRKTSGQTDTQYF
. | . | TRBJ1-2 | TRBV30 | TGTGCCTGGAGTAGAGTAGGGGCAGCCTATGGCTACACCTTC | CAWSRVGAAYGYTF
. | . | TRBJ2-6 | TRBV11-2 | TGTGCCAGCACCCCGTCCGGGGCCAACGTCCTGACTTTC | CASTPSGANVLTF
TRBD1 | few | TRBJ1-6 | TRBV30 | TGTGCCTGGAGTGCCGGACAGGACAATTCACCCCTCCACTTT | CAWSAGQDNSPLHF
. | . | TRBJ2-1 | TRBV20-1 | TGCAGTGTCGGCTTTCTCGGTGAGCAGTTCTTC | CSVGFLGEQFF
. | . | TRBJ2-7 | TRBV6-5 | TGTGCCAGCAGTTACTTCCCTAGCACCTCCTACGAGCAGTACTTC | CASSYFPSTSYEQYF
. | few | TRBJ1-1 | TRBV6-4 | TGTGCCAGCAGTGACGTCGAGAACACTGAAGCTTTCTTT | CASSDVENTEAFF
TRBD1 | . | TRBJ2-7 | TRBV6-1 | TGTGCCAGCAGTCGGGACAGAGAGGCCGAGCAGTACTTC | CASSRDREAEQYF
TRBD1 | . | TRBJ2-7 | TRBV15 | TGTGCCACCAGCAGAGGGACAGGGGGCTCCTACGAGCAGTACTTC | CATSRGTGGSYEQYF
TRBD2 | . | TRBJ2-3 | TRBV5-6 | TGTGCCAGCACGGGACTAGCGGAAATGACAGATACGCAGTATTTT | CASTGLAEMTDTQYF
. | . | TRBJ1-2 | TRBV10-3 | TGTGCCATCAGTGAGTCCAGGGGTAACTATGGCTACACCTTC | CAISESRGNYGYTF
. | . | TRBJ1-1 | TRBV5-1 | TGCGCCAGCAGCTTGGGACGGGGGGACACTGAAGCTTTCTTT | CASSLGRGDTEAFF
. | . | TRBJ2-7 | TRBV7-8 | TGTGCCAGCAGCTCCCGAGATTACGAGCAGTACTTC | CASSSRDYEQYF
TRBD1 | . | TRBJ2-2 | TRBV7-8 | TGTGCCAGCAGCTGGACAGGGGCTATCACCGGGGAGCTGTTTTTT | CASSWTGAITGELFF
. | . | TRBJ2-7 | TRBV29-1 | TGCAGCGCGAGGGGACTCTCCTCCTACGAGCAGTACTTC | CSARGLSSYEQYF
. | medium-sized | TRBJ1-5 | TRBV13 | TGTGCCAGCAGCAACACGAGGGGGAATCAGCCCCAGCATTTT | CASSNTRGNQPQHF
TRBD1 | . | TRBJ1-1 | TRBV2 | TGTGCCAGCAGGAGGGACAGGGCGAGCGCTGAAGCTTTCTTT | CASRRDRASAEAFF
. | . | TRBJ1-1 | TRBV18 | TGTGCCAGCTCACATACAGGGATGAACACTGAAGCTTTCTTT | CASSHTGMNTEAFF
TRBD1 | few | TRBJ2-5 | TRBV29-1 | TGCAGCGTTGGACAGGGGGCTGCGGAGACCCAGTACTTC | CSVGQGAAETQYF
. | . | TRBJ1-2 | TRBV5-1 | TGCGCCAGCAGCTTGGCCTTTAATGGAGTAGGCTATGGCTACACCTTC | CASSLAFNGVGYGYTF
. | . | TRBJ1-1 | TRBV29-1 | TGCAGCGTTGCGGACGGGAACACTGAAGCTTTCTTT | CSVADGNTEAFF
TRBD2 | . | TRBJ2-7 | TRBV7-9 | TGTGCCAGCAGCTCTCAGCCGGGACTAGGCCGCTACGAGCAGTACTTC | CASSSQPGLGRYEQYF
. | few | TRBJ1-2 | TRBV18 | TGTGCCAGCTCACCAACGACAGAGAATGGCTACACCTTC | CASSPTTENGYTF
TRBD1 | . | TRBJ1-2 | TRBV2 | TGTGCCAGCAGTACCGGGACAGGCTATGGCTACACCTTC | CASSTGTGYGYTF
. | . | TRBJ1-1 | TRBV4-3 | TGCGCCAGCAGCTTCTGGGGGGCAGGGGACATGAACACTGAAGCTTTCTTT | CASSFWGAGDMNTEAFF
. | . | TRBJ2-5 | TRBV5-1 | TGCGCCAGCAGCTGGGGACGGCTCGGGGAGACCCAGTACTTC | CASSWGRLGETQYF
. | . | TRBJ1-2 | TRBV25-1 | TGTGCCAGCAGTGATACCTATGGCTACACCTTC | CASSDTYGYTF
. | . | TRBJ2-7 | TRBV13 | TGTGCCAGCAGCACTTTCCGGGACCGCTACGAGCAGTACTTC | CASSTFRDRYEQYF
. | . | TRBJ2-4 | TRBV30 | TGTGCCTGGAGTCGCGACGTGGCCAAAAACATTCAGTACTTC | CAWSRDVAKNIQYF
. | . | TRBJ2-7 | TRBV30 | TGTGCCTGGAGTACCCGACGAAGCTCCTACGAGCAGTACTTC | CAWSTRRSSYEQYF
. | . | TRBJ1-2 | TRBV27 | TGTGCCAGCAGTTTATCATCCTCCGTACAGGGCTACACCTTC | CASSLSSSVQGYTF
. | large | TRBJ1-6 | TRBV5-4 | TGTGCCAGCAGCCTAACCGGGACCTCCTTTTCGCCACCCCTCCACTTT | CASSLTGTSFSPPLHF
TRBD2 | . | TRBJ2-7 | TRBV2 | TGTGCCAGCAGTGCCTCGATAGCGGGGGACTACGAGCAGTACTTC | CASSASIAGDYEQYF
. | . | TRBJ2-2 | TRBV5-1 | TGCGCCAGCTATCGGGATACCACCGGGGAGCTGTTTTTT | CASYRDTTGELFF
. | . | TRBJ2-3 | TRBV10-3 | TGTGCCATCAGTGAGGAGGGCCTTAACACAGATACGCAGTATTTT | CAISEEGLNTDTQYF
TRBD1 | . | TRBJ1-2 | TRBV30 | TGTGCCTGGAGTGTCTATAAGACAGGGGGCGGCTACACCTTC | CAWSVYKTGGGYTF
TRBD2 | . | TRBJ2-7 | TRBV19 | TGTGCCAGTAGTATCCGGGACTACTCCTACGAGCAGTACTTC | CASSIRDYSYEQYF
TRBD1 | . | TRBJ2-2 | TRBV28 | TGTGCCAGCAGCCGACAGGGTGTTTCCACCGGGGAGCTGTTTTTT | CASSRQGVSTGELFF
. | . | TRBJ1-2 | TRBV5-4 | TGTGCCAGCAGCTTGGGACAGATCTATGGCTACACCTTC | CASSLGQIYGYTF